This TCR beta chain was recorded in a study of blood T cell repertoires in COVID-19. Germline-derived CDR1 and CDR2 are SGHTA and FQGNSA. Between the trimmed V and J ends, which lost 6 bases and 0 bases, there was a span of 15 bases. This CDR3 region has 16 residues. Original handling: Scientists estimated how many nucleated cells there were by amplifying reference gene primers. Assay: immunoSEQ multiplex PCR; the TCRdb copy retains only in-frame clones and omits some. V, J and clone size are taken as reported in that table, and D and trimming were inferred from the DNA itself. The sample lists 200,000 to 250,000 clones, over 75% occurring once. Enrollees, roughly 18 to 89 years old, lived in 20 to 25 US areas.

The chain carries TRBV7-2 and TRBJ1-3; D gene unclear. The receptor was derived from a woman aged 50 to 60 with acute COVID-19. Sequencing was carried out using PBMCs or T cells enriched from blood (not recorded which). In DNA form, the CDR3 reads TGTGCCAGCAGTCCATTAACAGCCCTCTCTGGAAACACCATATATTTT. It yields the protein CASSPLTALSGNTIYF.